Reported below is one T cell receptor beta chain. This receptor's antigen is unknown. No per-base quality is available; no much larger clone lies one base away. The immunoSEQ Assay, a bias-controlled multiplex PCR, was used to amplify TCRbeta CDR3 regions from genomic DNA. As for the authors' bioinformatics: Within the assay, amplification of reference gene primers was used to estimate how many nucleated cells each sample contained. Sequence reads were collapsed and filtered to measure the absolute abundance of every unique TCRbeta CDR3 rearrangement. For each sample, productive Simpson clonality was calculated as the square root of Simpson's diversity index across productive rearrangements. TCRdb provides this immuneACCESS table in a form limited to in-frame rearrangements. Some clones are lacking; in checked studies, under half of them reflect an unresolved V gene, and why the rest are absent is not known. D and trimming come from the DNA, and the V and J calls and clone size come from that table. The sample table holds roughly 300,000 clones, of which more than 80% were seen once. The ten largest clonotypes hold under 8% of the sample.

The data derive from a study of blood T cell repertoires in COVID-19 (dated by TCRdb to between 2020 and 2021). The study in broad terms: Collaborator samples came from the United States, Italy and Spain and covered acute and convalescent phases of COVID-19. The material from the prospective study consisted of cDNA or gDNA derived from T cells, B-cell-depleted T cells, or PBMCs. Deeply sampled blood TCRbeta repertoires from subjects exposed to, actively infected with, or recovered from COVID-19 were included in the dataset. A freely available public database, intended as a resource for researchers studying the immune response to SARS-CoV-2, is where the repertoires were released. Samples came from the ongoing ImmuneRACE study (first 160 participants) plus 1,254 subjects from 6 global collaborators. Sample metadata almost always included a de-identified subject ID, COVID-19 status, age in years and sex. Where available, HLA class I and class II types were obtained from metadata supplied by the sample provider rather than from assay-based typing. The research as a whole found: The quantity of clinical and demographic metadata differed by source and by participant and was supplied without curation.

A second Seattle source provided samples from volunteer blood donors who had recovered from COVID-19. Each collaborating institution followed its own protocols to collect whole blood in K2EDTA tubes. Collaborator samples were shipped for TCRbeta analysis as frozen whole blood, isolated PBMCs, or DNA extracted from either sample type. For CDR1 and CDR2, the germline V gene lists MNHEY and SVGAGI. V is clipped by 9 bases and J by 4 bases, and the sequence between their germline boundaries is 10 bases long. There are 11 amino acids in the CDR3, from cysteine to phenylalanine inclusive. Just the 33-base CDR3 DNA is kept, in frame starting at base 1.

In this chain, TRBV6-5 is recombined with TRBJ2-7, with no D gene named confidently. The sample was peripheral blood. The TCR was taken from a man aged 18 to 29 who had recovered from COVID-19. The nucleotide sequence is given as TGTGCCAGTTTGTGGCAGTACGAGCAGTACTTC. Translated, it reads CASLWQYEQYF.